A single T cell receptor beta chain is shown here with its context. This sample was taken from a study of blood T cell repertoires in COVID-19. Study background: COVID-19 samples from acute and convalescent phases originated in the United States, Italy and Spain. PBMCs, B-cell-depleted T cells, or T cells were the source of the cDNA or gDNA that made up the material.

In germline, CDR1 is MDHEN, CDR2 SYDVKM. There are 16 residues in the CDR3. V was pared by 6 bases and J by 1 base, with 6 bases of the junction left unmatched. Per the study methods: Amplifying reference gene primers gave estimates of nucleated cell counts. TCRdb keeps only in-frame clones here, not all; method: immunoSEQ multiplex PCR. V, J and clone size are taken as reported in that table, and D and trimming were inferred from the DNA itself. This sample yields hundreds of thousands of clones, of which about 83% are seen a single time; around 1.3% belongs to the top ten. Followed over time, Seattle patients had been enrolled while infection was active.

The sample comprised peripheral blood. The V call is TRBV28, the J call TRBJ1-5; 10 bases are shared with TRBD1. This TCR was recovered from a woman younger than 45 with COVID-19, enrolled during active disease. Written as DNA, the CDR3 is TGTGCCAGCAGACCCCCGGGACAGGGGAGCAATCAGCCCCAGCATTTT. This gives the protein CASRPPGQGSNQPQHF.